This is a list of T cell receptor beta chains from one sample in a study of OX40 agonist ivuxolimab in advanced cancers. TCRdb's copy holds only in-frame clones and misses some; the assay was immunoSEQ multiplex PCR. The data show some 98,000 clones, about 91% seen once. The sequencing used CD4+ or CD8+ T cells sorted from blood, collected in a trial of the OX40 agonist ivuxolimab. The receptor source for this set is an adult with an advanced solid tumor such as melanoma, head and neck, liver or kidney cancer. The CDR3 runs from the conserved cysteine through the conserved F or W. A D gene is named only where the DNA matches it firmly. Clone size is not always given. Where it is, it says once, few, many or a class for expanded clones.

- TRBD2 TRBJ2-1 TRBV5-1 TGCGCCAGCAGCTTGGCCCTAGCGGGAGGAAGTGAGCAGTTCTTC CASSLALAGGSEQFF
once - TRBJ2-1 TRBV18 TGTGCCAGCTCACCGCCTGAAAATTATGCCTACAATGAGCAGTTCTTC CASSPPENYAYNEQFF
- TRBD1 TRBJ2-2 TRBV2 TGTGCCAGCAGTGTACAGGGGCAAACCGGGGAGCTGTTTTTT CASSVQGQTGELFF
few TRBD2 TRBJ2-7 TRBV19 TGTGCCAGTAGTCCATCGACTAGCGGATCCTACGAGCAGTACTTC CASSPSTSGSYEQYF
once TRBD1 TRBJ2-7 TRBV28 TGTGCCAGCAGTCCGACAGGGTTTACGTCCGAGCAGTACTTC CASSPTGFTSEQYF
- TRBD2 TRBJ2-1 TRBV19 TGTGCCAGCGGGACTAGCGGGACAGATGAGCAGTTCTTC CASGTSGTDEQFF
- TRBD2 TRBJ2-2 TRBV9 TGTGCCAGCAGCTCCCGACTAGCTGCGAACACCGGGGAGCTGTTTTTT CASSSRLAANTGELFF
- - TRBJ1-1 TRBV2 TGTGCCAGCAGTGGGGGACAGAACACTGAAGCTTTCTTT CASSGGQNTEAFF
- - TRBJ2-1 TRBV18 TGTGCCAGCTCACCGATCGTAGTTTCCAATGAGCAGTTCTTC CASSPIVVSNEQFF
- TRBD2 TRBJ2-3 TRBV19 TGTGCCAGTAGACGCGGGGGGGCCTCCACAGATACGCAGTATTTT CASRRGGASTDTQYF
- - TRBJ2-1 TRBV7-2 TGTGCCAGCAGCTTAGAAAGGGGAAGCTCCTACAATGAGCAGTTCTTC CASSLERGSSYNEQFF
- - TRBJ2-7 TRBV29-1 TGCAGCGTCCGGGGGGGCAGGGGGCCCCTCTACGAGCAGTACTTC CSVRGGRGPLYEQYF
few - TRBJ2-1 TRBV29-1 TGCAGCGTTGATGGCCGGGGGACTTTGGGGCAGTTCTTC CSVDGRGTLGQFF
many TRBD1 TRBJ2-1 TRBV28 TGTGCCAGCAGGGTACTTGGGACAGCAAATGAGCAGTTCTTC CASRVLGTANEQFF
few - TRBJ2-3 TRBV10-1 TGCGCCAGCAGTGATAGACGGGACTTAGATACGCAGTATTTT CASSDRRDLDTQYF
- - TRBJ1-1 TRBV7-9 TGTGCCAGCAGCTTACACCCCAACACTGAAGCTTTCTTT CASSLHPNTEAFF
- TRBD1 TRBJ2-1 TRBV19 TGTGCCAGTAGGCGACAGGGTGATACCTACAATGAGCAGTTCTTC CASRRQGDTYNEQFF
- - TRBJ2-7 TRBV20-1 TGCAGTGCTAGAGATTTCCACGAGCAGTACTTC CSARDFHEQYF
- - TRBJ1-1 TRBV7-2 TGTGCCAGCAGGGAAGACATGAACACTGAAGCTTTCTTT CASREDMNTEAFF
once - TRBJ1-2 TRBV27 TGTGCCAGCAGTCTCCTTGGCGGACGTGGTGGAGGCTACACCTTC CASSLLGGRGGGYTF
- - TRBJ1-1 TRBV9 TGTGCCAGCAGCGTAGTAAGGTCAGGAAAGAACACTGAAGCTTTCTTT CASSVVRSGKNTEAFF
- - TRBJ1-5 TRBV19 TGTGCCAGTAGTATAATCTGGGGTAGCAATCAGCCCCAGCATTTT CASSIIWGSNQPQHF
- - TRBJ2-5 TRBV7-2 TGTGCCAGCAGAGGGGGAAGGGCTCTTCAAGAGACCCAGTACTTC CASRGGRALQETQYF
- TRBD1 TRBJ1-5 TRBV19 TGTGCCAGTAGTATAGGAGGTGGGCAGGGGGCTCAGCCCCAGCATTTT CASSIGGGQGAQPQHF
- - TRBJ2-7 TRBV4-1 TGCGCCAGCAGCCAAGATCTTCATGGGGCGGGTTCTTCCTACGAGCAGTACTTC CASSQDLHGAGSSYEQYF
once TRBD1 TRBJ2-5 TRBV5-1 TGCGCCAGCAGCTCAGGTTCGAGAGGGGGCGGAGGAGAGACCCAGTACTTC CASSSGSRGGGGETQYF
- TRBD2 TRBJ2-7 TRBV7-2 TGTGCCAGCAGCGATCTGACTAGCGGGAGGTCCTACGAGCAGTACTTC CASSDLTSGRSYEQYF
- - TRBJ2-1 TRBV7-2 TGTGCCAGCACCCTCCAGAGCAGGGCGGGGAATGAGCAGTTCTTC CASTLQSRAGNEQFF
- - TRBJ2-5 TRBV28 TGTGCCAGCAGTCTTCGACAGGCCGGCCCAGAGACCCAGTACTTC CASSLRQAGPETQYF
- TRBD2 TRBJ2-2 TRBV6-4 TGTGCCAGCAGTGCGGGAGCGGGAGATAACACCGGGGAGCTGTTTTTT CASSAGAGDNTGELFF
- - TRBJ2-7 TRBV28 TGTGCCAGCAGTTCGATGGGACACGGTTTCGTATACGAGCAGTACTTC CASSSMGHGFVYEQYF